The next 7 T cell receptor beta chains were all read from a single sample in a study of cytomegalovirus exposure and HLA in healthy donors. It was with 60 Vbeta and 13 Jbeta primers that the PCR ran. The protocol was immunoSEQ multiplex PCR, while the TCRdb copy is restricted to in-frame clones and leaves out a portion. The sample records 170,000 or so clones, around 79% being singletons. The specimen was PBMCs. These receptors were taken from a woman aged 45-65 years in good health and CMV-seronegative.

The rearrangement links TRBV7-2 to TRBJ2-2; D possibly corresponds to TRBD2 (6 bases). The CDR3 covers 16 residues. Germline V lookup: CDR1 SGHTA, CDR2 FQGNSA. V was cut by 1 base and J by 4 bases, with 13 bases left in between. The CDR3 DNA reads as TGTGCCAGCAGCTTAGTTGGAGCGGGCTTCACCGGGGAGCTGTTTTTT. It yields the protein CASSLVGAGFTGELFF.

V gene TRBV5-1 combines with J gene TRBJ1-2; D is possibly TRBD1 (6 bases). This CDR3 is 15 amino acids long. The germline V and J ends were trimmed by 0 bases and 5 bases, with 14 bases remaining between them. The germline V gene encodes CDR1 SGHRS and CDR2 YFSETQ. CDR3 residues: CASSLEGGRVYGYTF. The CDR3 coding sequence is TGCGCCAGCAGCTTGGAAGGGGGACGGGTTTATGGCTACACCTTC.

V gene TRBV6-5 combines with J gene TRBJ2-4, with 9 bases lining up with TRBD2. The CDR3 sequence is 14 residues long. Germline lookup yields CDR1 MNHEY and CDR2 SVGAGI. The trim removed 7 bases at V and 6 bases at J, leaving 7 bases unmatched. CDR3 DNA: TGTGCCAGCACCCAGGCAGCGGGGGGAAACATTCAGTACTTC. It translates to CASTQAAGGNIQYF.

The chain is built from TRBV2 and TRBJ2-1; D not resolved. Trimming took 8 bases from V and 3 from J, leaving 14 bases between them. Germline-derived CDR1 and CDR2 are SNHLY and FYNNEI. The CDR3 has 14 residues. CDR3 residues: CASPRLGGYNEQFF. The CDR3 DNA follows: TGTGCCAGCCCTAGGCTAGGTGGCTACAATGAGCAGTTCTTC. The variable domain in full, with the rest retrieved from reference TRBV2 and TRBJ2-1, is EPEVTQTPSHQVTQMGQEVILRCVPISNHLYFYWYRQILGQKVEFLVSFYNNEISEKSEIFDDQFSVERPDGSNFTLKIRSTKLEDSAMYFCASPRLGGYNEQFFGPGTRLTVL.

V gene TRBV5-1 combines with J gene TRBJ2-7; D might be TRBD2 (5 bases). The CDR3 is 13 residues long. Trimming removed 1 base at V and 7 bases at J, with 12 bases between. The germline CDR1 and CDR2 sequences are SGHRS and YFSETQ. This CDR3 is CASSLTPTGEQYF. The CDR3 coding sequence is TGCGCCAGCAGCTTGACCCCGACGGGGGAGCAGTACTTC.

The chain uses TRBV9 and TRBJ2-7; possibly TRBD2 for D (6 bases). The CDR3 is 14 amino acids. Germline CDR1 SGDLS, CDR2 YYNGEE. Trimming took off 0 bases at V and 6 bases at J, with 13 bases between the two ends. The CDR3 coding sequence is TGTGCCAGCAGCGTAGATCTAGCGAGGGCCGAGCAGTACTTC. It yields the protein CASSVDLARAEQYF.

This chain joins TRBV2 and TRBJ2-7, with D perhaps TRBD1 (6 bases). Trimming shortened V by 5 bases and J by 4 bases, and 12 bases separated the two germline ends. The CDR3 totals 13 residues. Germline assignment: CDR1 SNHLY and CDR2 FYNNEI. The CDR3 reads CASSQDSYYEQYF. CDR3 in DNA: TGTGCCAGCAGTCAGGACAGCTATTACGAGCAGTACTTC.